These 27 T cell receptor beta chains originate from one sample sequenced in a study of a mutant IDH1 vaccine in newly diagnosed glioma. No antigen has been identified for these receptors. Time point given: week 47, end of study. Topical imiquimod accompanied each vaccine dose, which consisted of 300 ug of mutant IDH1 20-mer peptide. Here immunoSEQ multiplex PCR was the method, and the copy in TCRdb shows in-frame clones only, minus some. The sample carries 55,000 to 65,000 clones, 70% to 85% recorded once. Sequenced here: PBMCs, sampled from a glioma patient whose treatment included an IDH1 peptide vaccine. All receptors come from a man in his fifties with glioma.

V usage is TRBV9 and J usage is TRBJ2-1, with D perhaps TRBD2 (6 bases). The CDR3 is 15 amino acids. In germline, CDR1 is SGDLS, CDR2 YYNGEE. The V end lost 0 bases, the J end lost 4 bases, and 11 bases lay between the germline ends. In DNA, the CDR3 is TGTGCCAGCAGCGTAGGGGGGGAAAAATACAATGAGCAGTTCTTC. Its protein is CASSVGGEKYNEQFF. Variable domain in full (rest from reference TRBV9 and TRBJ2-1): DSGVTQTPKHLITATGQRVTLRCSPRSGDLSVYWYQQSLDQGLQFLIQYYNGEERAKGNILERFSAQQFPDLHSELNLSSLELGDSALYFCASSVGGEKYNEQFFGPGTRLTVL.

The chain couples TRBV7-9 to TRBJ2-2; no reliable D call. V was trimmed by 5 bases and J by 2 bases, leaving 6 bases between them. Germline values: CDR1 SEHNR, CDR2 FQNEAQ (reference sequence). The CDR3 consists of 13 residues. The DNA for the CDR3 is TGTGCCAGCAGCCGCCTCAACACCGGGGAGCTGTTTTTT. Translated, it gives CASSRLNTGELFF.

The chain carries TRBV4-1 and TRBJ1-5, with a possible D match to TRBD1 (5 bases). Germline assignment: CDR1 MGHRA and CDR2 YSYEKL. V was trimmed by 4 bases and J by 5 bases, leaving 9 bases between them. The CDR3 has 13 residues. The DNA for the CDR3 is TGCGCCAGCAGCCCCAGGGTTGATCAGCCCCAGCATTTT. It specifies CASSPRVDQPQHF.

This clone appeared a single time. V is TRBV6-5 and J is TRBJ2-7; D call uncertain. In germline, CDR1 is MNHEY, CDR2 SVGAGI. This CDR3 is 11 amino acids long. V dropped 6 bases and J dropped 9 bases, with 12 bases sitting between them. CDR3 loop: CASSTDSVQYF. As DNA, the CDR3 is TGTGCCAGCAGCACAGATTCGGTGCAGTACTTC.

The chain employs TRBV19 and TRBJ1-4, with a possible D match to TRBD1 (5 bases). This CDR3 contains 16 residues. The germline V and J ends were trimmed by 7 bases and 7 bases, with 22 bases remaining between them. Germline values: CDR1 LNHDA, CDR2 SQIVND (reference sequence). The CDR3 bases are TGTGCCAGTAAGGGGTCCTCGGGAGCCGGTGGTGAAAAACTGTTTTTT. Residues: CASKGSSGAGGEKLFF. The full variable domain, with the rest looked up from reference TRBV19 and TRBJ1-4, is DGGITQSPKYLFRKEGQNVTLSCEQNLNHDAMYWYRQDPGQGLRLIYYSQIVNDFQKGDIAEGYSVSREKKESFPLTVTSAQKNPTAFYLCASKGSSGAGGEKLFFGSGTQLSVL.

This rearrangement joins TRBV5-4 to TRBJ2-3; tentative D call: TRBD1 (6 bases). Germline assignment: CDR1 SGHNT and CDR2 YYREEE (reference sequence). The CDR3 totals 14 residues. V dropped 2 bases and J dropped 2 bases, with 9 bases sitting between them. The CDR3 bases are TGTGCCAGCAGCTTTGGACAGTCCACAGATACGCAGTATTTT. It yields the protein CASSFGQSTDTQYF.

This chain connects TRBV6-6 to TRBJ1-1; tentatively, D is TRBD1 (6 bases). Germline V lookup: CDR1 MNHNY, CDR2 SVGAGI (reference sequence). V shed 7 bases and J shed 1 base, with 19 bases lying between them. The CDR3 length is 16 residues. Here the CDR3 reads CASTLLYLTGNTEAFF. The CDR3 DNA follows: TGTGCCAGCACCCTCCTATACTTGACAGGGAACACTGAAGCTTTCTTT.

This clone was counted once. The chain carries TRBV4-3 and TRBJ2-7, with 8 bases fitting TRBD2. In germline, CDR1 is LGHNA, CDR2 YSLEER. This CDR3 region has 15 residues. The V and J ends lost 4 bases and 7 bases, in that order; junction bases with no gene match: 12. CDR3 sequence reads: CASSLTDGTRGEQYF. The CDR3 region has the DNA TGCGCCAGCAGCCTGACCGACGGGACTAGGGGTGAGCAGTACTTC.

This clone was recorded a few times. This chain joins TRBV29-1 and TRBJ1-4; unclear D gene. CDR1 is SQVTM, CDR2 ANQGSEA, per germline. The CDR3 spans 11 residues. Trimming cost V 7 bases and J 8 bases, with 11 bases left between them. The CDR3 reads CSGVVREKLFF. For the CDR3, the DNA is TGCAGCGGAGTTGTTAGGGAAAAACTGTTTTTT.

This rearrangement joins TRBV18 to TRBJ1-2, with 10 nucleotides matching TRBD1. V was clipped by 3 bases and J by 11 bases; unmatched bases: 6. The CDR3 runs 13 residues. Per germline, CDR1 KGHSH and CDR2 LQKENI. In nucleotides, the CDR3 is TGTGCCAGCTCACCCGGGACAGGGGAGAAGTACACCTTC. It translates to CASSPGTGEKYTF.

This chain joins TRBV2 and TRBJ2-2, with no clear D. Germline V lookup: CDR1 SNHLY, CDR2 FYNNEI. V lost 5 bases to trimming and J lost 0 bases, with 13 bases between them. The CDR3 is 16 residues long. In DNA, the CDR3 is TGTGCCAGCAGTCTCATGGGCGGCTCGAACACCGGGGAGCTGTTTTTT. Translated: CASSLMGGSNTGELFF.

The chain combines TRBV30 with TRBJ1-2; perhaps TRBD1 as D (5 bases). The CDR3 length is 13 residues. CDR1 is GTSNPN and CDR2 is SVGIG in the germline V gene (reference sequence). Deletions cut 0 bases from V and 6 bases from J, with 11 bases between. The CDR3 here is CAWSVWAGDGYTF. The CDR3 bases are TGTGCCTGGAGTGTTTGGGCGGGGGATGGCTACACCTTC.

The V gene is TRBV7-9, the J gene TRBJ2-5; 10 nucleotides line up with TRBD2. Germline loops: CDR1 SEHNR, CDR2 FQNEAQ (reference sequence). V lost 3 bases, J lost 4 bases, and 8 bases stayed unmatched. The CDR3 sequence is 16 residues long. The CDR3 coding sequence is TGTGCCAGCAGCTTTTACGGGACTAGCGCTGCAGAGACCCAGTACTTC. Translation gives CASSFYGTSAAETQYF. The full variable domain, completed using reference TRBV7-9 and TRBJ2-5, is DTGVSQNPRHKITKRGQNVTFRCDPISEHNRLYWYRQTLGQGPEFLTYFQNEAQLEKSRLLSDRFSAERPKGSFSTLEIQRTEQGDSAMYLCASSFYGTSAAETQYFGPGTRLLVL.

DNA for the CDR3: TGTGCCAGTAGCCCGGACACTGAAGCTTTCTTT. This translates into CASSPDTEAFF. The chain combines TRBV7-2 with TRBJ1-1; D unresolved. Germline CDR1 reads SGHTA; CDR2 reads FQGNSA. The CDR3 covers 11 residues. Trimming took off 9 bases at V and 3 bases at J, with 8 bases between the two ends. Together with reference TRBV7-2 and TRBJ1-1, the CDR3 gives the full variable domain: GAGVSQSPSNKVTEKGKDVELRCDPISGHTALYWYRQSLGQGLEFLIYFQGNSAPDKSGLPSDRFSAERTGGSVSTLTIQRTQQEDSAVYLCASSPDTEAFFGQGTRLTVV.

The chain joins TRBV5-1 to TRBJ1-2; 7 bases match TRBD1. V gave up 4 bases and J gave up 8 bases; unmatched junction bases: 11. In germline, CDR1 is SGHRS, CDR2 YFSETQ. CDR3 length: 14 residues. CDR3 sequence reads: CASSPTGQAEGYTF. CDR3 coding DNA: TGCGCCAGCAGCCCTACCGGACAGGCAGAAGGCTACACCTTC.

The genes are TRBV15 and TRBJ2-7, with D perhaps TRBD1 (6 bases). V shed 0 bases and J shed 4 bases, with 10 bases lying between them. CDR3 length: 14 amino acids. CDR1 and CDR2 (germline): LNHNV, YYDKDF (reference sequence). CDR3 nucleotides: TGTGCCACCAGCAGAGAGACAGGTTCTTACGAGCAGTACTTC. This translates into CATSRETGSYEQYF.

This sequence joins TRBV29-1 and TRBJ1-1; TRBD1 matches at 10 bases. The CDR3 is 15 amino acids. Germline CDR1 SQVTM, CDR2 ANQGSEA. Trimming removed 8 bases from V and 0 bases from J; junction bases left unmatched: 9. The CDR3 DNA is TGCAGCTCTAATGGACAGGGGGGAATGAACACTGAAGCTTTCTTT. Protein sequence: CSSNGQGGMNTEAFF.

This clone was detected only a few times. The gene calls are TRBV19 and TRBJ1-5; 8 positions agree with TRBD1. Germline V gene data show CDR1 as LNHDA and CDR2 as SQIVND (reference sequence). The CDR3 sequence is 14 residues long. V lost 10 bases and J lost 7; bases outside the gene matches: 12. CDR3 bases: TGTGCCACTATGGGGTCAGGGGGCAGGCAGCCCCAGCATTTT. This sequence encodes CATMGSGGRQPQHF. Drawing the rest from reference TRBV19 and TRBJ1-5, the complete variable domain is DGGITQSPKYLFRKEGQNVTLSCEQNLNHDAMYWYRQDPGQGLRLIYYSQIVNDFQKGDIAEGYSVSREKKESFPLTVTSAQKNPTAFYLCATMGSGGRQPQHFGDGTRLSIL.

The V and J genes are TRBV10-3 and TRBJ2-1; a weak D match, TRBD1 (5 bases). The CDR3 extends over 17 amino acids. Per germline, CDR1 ENHRY and CDR2 SYGVKD. The V and J ends lost 5 bases and 2 bases respectively, with 19 bases between them. The CDR3 nucleotides are TGTGCCATCAGTAAACAAGCAGGGAAGGAGACCTACAATGAGCAGTTCTTC. Protein product: CAISKQAGKETYNEQFF.

The chain employs TRBV5-4 and TRBJ1-2; no clear D. Germline assignment: CDR1 SGHNT and CDR2 YYREEE (reference sequence). CDR3 length equals 15 residues. The ends were cut back, 0 bases at V and 2 bases at J, with 11 bases in the middle. This CDR3 is CASSLVVGRNYGYTF. As DNA, the CDR3 is TGTGCCAGCAGCTTGGTGGTAGGGCGGAACTATGGCTACACCTTC.

The chain has TRBV2 and TRBJ1-1, with a tentative D call TRBD1 (6 bases). CDR1 SNHLY and CDR2 FYNNEI come from the germline V gene. CDR3 length: 15 residues. Between the trimmed V and J ends, which lost 7 bases and 1 base, there was a span of 16 bases. The CDR3 loop reads CASILRDTRNTEAFF. As DNA, the CDR3 is TGTGCCAGCATTCTCCGGGACACTAGGAACACTGAAGCTTTCTTT.

This chain connects TRBV19 to TRBJ1-1, with 7 bases that match TRBD1. V gave up 4 bases and J gave up 4 bases; unmatched junction bases: 15. The CDR3 extends over 17 amino acids. Germline-derived CDR1 and CDR2 are LNHDA and SQIVND (reference sequence). In DNA form, the CDR3 reads TGTGCCAGTAGTACGGGGCCAGGGGGTTTAGGGGGCACTGAAGCTTTCTTT. Protein: CASSTGPGGLGGTEAFF.

This clone was seen a handful of times. V is TRBV6-6 and J is TRBJ1-1; 7 nucleotides align to TRBD1. CDR3 size: 14 residues. Germline lookup yields CDR1 MNHNY and CDR2 SVGAGI (reference sequence). Trimming cost V 4 bases and J 3 bases; bases outside gene matches: 5. The CDR3 coding sequence is TGTGCCAGCAGTTTATTGACAGGGCACACTGAAGCTTTCTTT. Translation gives CASSLLTGHTEAFF.

This clone has only a few counts. The chain employs TRBV30 and TRBJ1-1; 7 nucleotides align to TRBD1. The CDR3 has 15 residues. Germline-derived CDR1 and CDR2 are GTSNPN and SVGIG (reference sequence). Germline trimming cut 2 bases from V and 10 bases from J; bases unmatched to any gene: 16. The CDR3, as DNA: TGTGCCTGGAGTCCGCCCCCGACAGGGTCAAAGGTAGCTTTCTTT. As protein: CAWSPPPTGSKVAFF.

V and J are TRBV4-2 and TRBJ2-6, with D unclear. The CDR3 loop spans 16 amino acids. Germline CDR1 is LGHNA and CDR2 is YNFKEQ. V was clipped by 0 bases and J by 0 bases, with 6 bases between them. Here the CDR3 DNA reads TGTGCCAGCAGCCAAGATCCGAACTCTGGGGCCAACGTCCTGACTTTC. Translation gives CASSQDPNSGANVLTF.

The J gene is TRBJ2-1, the V gene TRBV15; no clear D. CDR1 is LNHNV and CDR2 is YYDKDF in the germline V gene (reference sequence). CDR3 length: 16 amino acids. V dropped 1 base and J dropped 6 bases, with 16 bases sitting between them. The CDR3 DNA sequence: TGTGCCACCAGCAGAGCGGGCCTCTCAATTCCCAATGAGCAGTTCTTC. Residues: CATSRAGLSIPNEQFF.

The V call is TRBV6-5, the J call TRBJ2-7; a possible D gene is TRBD1 (5 bases). Looked up from germline, CDR1 is MNHEY and CDR2 is SVGAGI. Trimming shortened V by 5 bases and J by 4 bases, and 12 bases separated the two germline ends. The CDR3 has 13 residues. Here the CDR3 DNA reads TGTGCCAGCAGTCGGAGTCAGGGATACGAGCAGTACTTC. This sequence encodes CASSRSQGYEQYF.